Listed below are T cell receptor beta chains from one sample, sequenced in a study of blood T cell repertoires in COVID-19. Measured with immunoSEQ multiplex PCR; TCRdb has only the in-frame clones, and not every one. The sample contains roughly 75,000 clones, approximately 77% of which appear only once. Sequenced input: peripheral blood. The source of these receptors is a woman between 70 and 85 years old with acute or convalescent COVID-19. Each CDR3 is given with its conserved first and last residue. Fields, in order: V gene, D gene, J gene, clone size, CDR3 DNA, CDR3 protein. D genes are given only for firm matches. Rows give clone size only sometimes, using once, few, many, or a class for an expanded clone.

v_call: TRBV9
d_call: TRBD2
j_call: TRBJ2-1
clone_size: -
cdr3_nt: TGTGCCAGCAGCGTAACCCCCGGGGGACTAGCGGTTAATGAGCAGTTCTTC
cdr3_aa: CASSVTPGGLAVNEQFF

v_call: TRBV9
d_call: TRBD2
j_call: TRBJ2-1
clone_size: -
cdr3_nt: TGTGCCAGCAGCGTAGGGGCGGGAGGCGGCTACAATGAGCAGTTCTTC
cdr3_aa: CASSVGAGGGYNEQFF

v_call: TRBV11-2
d_call: TRBD1
j_call: TRBJ1-2
clone_size: -
cdr3_nt: TGTGCCAGCAGCCTATTCGGCCCGGGGACAGGGGATAATGGCTACACCTTC
cdr3_aa: CASSLFGPGTGDNGYTF

v_call: TRBV10-1
d_call: -
j_call: TRBJ1-1
clone_size: once
cdr3_nt: TGCGCCAGCACCAGAACGGGCCACGGCAGGGCGGACACTGAAGCTTTCTTT
cdr3_aa: CASTRTGHGRADTEAFF

v_call: TRBV28
d_call: -
j_call: TRBJ1-5
clone_size: once
cdr3_nt: TGTGCCAGCAGTGTGAGGGTCTTCCTTACAAGGCAGCCCCAGCATTTT
cdr3_aa: CASSVRVFLTRQPQHF

v_call: TRBV7-3
d_call: TRBD1
j_call: TRBJ2-1
clone_size: -
cdr3_nt: TGTGCCAGCAGCCAAATGGGGGGACAGGGGTACAATGAGCAGTTCTTC
cdr3_aa: CASSQMGGQGYNEQFF

v_call: TRBV19
d_call: TRBD1
j_call: TRBJ1-5
clone_size: -
cdr3_nt: TGTGCCAGTAGTATGGGGACAGGGAATCAGCCCCAGCATTTT
cdr3_aa: CASSMGTGNQPQHF

v_call: TRBV11-3
d_call: TRBD1
j_call: TRBJ2-2
clone_size: -
cdr3_nt: TGTGCCAGCAGCTCCCCCTTAGACAGGGGAGGCACCGGGGAGCTGTTTTTT
cdr3_aa: CASSSPLDRGGTGELFF

v_call: TRBV15
d_call: -
j_call: TRBJ1-6
clone_size: few
cdr3_nt: TGTGCCACCGCTGAGATATTTAATTCACCCCTCCACTTT
cdr3_aa: CATAEIFNSPLHF

v_call: TRBV5-1
d_call: -
j_call: TRBJ2-2
clone_size: -
cdr3_nt: TGCGCCAGCAGCACCTTCACAGGGCCCGGCTGGGAGCTGTTTTTT
cdr3_aa: CASSTFTGPGWELFF

v_call: TRBV28
d_call: -
j_call: TRBJ2-3
clone_size: -
cdr3_nt: TGTGCCAGCAGTGATCCAGGGGACACGCAGTATTTT
cdr3_aa: CASSDPGDTQYF

v_call: TRBV19
d_call: TRBD2
j_call: TRBJ2-5
clone_size: once
cdr3_nt: TGTGCCAGTGGTCCGGGACTACAAGAGACCCAGTACTTC
cdr3_aa: CASGPGLQETQYF